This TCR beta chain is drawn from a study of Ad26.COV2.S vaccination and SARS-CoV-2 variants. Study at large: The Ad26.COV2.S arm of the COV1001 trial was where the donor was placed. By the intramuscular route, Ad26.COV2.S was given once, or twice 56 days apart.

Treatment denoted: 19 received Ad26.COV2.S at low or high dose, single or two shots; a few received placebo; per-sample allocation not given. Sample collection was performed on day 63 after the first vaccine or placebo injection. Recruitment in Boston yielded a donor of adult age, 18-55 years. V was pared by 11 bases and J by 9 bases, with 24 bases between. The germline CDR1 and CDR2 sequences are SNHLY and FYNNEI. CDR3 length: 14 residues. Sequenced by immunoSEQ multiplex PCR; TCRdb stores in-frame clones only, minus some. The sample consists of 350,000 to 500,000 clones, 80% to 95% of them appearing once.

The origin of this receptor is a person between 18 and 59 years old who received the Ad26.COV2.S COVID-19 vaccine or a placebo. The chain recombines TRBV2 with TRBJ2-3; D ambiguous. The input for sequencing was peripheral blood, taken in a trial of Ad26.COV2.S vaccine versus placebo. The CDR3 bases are TGTGCCGGAAGCAAAGCCCCTATGGGTCCAACGCAGTATTTT. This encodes CAGSKAPMGPTQYF.